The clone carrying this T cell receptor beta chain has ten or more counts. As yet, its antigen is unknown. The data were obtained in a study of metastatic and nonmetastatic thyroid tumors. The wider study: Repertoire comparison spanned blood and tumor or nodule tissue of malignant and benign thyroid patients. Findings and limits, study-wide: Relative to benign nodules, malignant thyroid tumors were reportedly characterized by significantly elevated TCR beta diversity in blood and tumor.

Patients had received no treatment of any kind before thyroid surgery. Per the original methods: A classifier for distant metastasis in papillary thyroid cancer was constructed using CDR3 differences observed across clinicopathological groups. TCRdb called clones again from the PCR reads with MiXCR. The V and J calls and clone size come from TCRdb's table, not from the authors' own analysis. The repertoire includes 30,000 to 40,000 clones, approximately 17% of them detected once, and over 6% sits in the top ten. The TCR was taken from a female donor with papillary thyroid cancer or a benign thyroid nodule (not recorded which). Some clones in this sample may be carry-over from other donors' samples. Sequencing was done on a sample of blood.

CDR3: CASRRQDRGDYGYTF. The CDR3 DNA reads TGTGCCAGCAGGCGACAGGACAGGGGAGACTATGGCTACACCTTC. The J gene is TRBJ1-2, the V gene TRBV6-4; TRBD1 aligns across 9 bases. Germline lookup yields CDR1 MRHNA and CDR2 SNTAGT. The CDR3 totals 15 residues. The ends lost 6 bases at V and 3 bases at J; junction bases unmatched: 8.